This T cell receptor (beta chain) came from a study of memory CD4+ T cells and cytomegalovirus serostatus. Per germline, CDR1 LNHNV and CDR2 YYDKDF (reference sequence). This CDR3 is 16 amino acids long. V was shortened by 0 bases and J by 0 bases, with 12 bases between the two germline ends. Assay: immunoSEQ multiplex PCR; the TCRdb copy retains only in-frame clones and omits some. The data hold under 35,000 clones, with around 74% observed a single time. The sort gate was single viable CD3+CD4+CD8-CD45RO+ cells for memory CD4+ T cells. After thawing, CD4+ T cells were positively selected. This TCR was recovered from an adult in good health and CMV-seronegative. Some clones in this sample may be carry-over from other donors' samples. The rearrangement joins TRBV15 to TRBJ2-7; D is ambiguous. Sequenced input: memory CD4+ T cells from blood. In DNA form, the CDR3 reads TGTGCCACCAGCAGAGATCCCATGACAAGCTCCTACGAGCAGTACTTC. Translated: CATSRDPMTSSYEQYF.